This TCR beta chain stems from a study of T cell responses to AZD1222 COVID-19 vaccine. The V gene end was trimmed by 8 bases and the J gene end by 3 bases; junction bases not matched to a gene: 6. There are 13 residues in the CDR3. Germline assignment: CDR1 MRHNA and CDR2 SNTAGT. The protocol was immunoSEQ multiplex PCR, while the TCRdb copy is restricted to in-frame clones and leaves out a portion. The sample includes about 150,000 clones, about 88% of them seen just once. The source is an adult who had recovered from COVID-19. The chain has TRBV6-4 and TRBJ1-1; the match to TRBD1 covers 7 bases. This material consisted of peripheral blood, taken after recovery from COVID-19. The CDR3 region has the DNA TGTGCCAGCCGAGAGACAGGGTACACTGAAGCTTTCTTT. It encodes CASRETGYTEAFF.